The 11 T cell receptor beta chains below come from one sample, sequenced in a study of neurological immune-mediated disorders (dated by TCRdb to about 2019). Library method: 5' RACE. TCRdb records Illumina HiSeq 2500 as the sequencer. TCRdb passed the public sequencing reads through fastp at Q25 and MiXCR, retaining productive beta sequences. CDR3 protein duplicates are merged, each entry listing the most common genes and DNA. This sample holds 46,000 or so distinct CDR3 sequences; 3.5% to 5.5% were observed only once. The leading ten clones occupy roughly 5.6% of the sample. The sample comprised PBMCs. The receptors were gathered from an older woman with multiple sclerosis.

This clonotype has a count of ten or more. The V gene is TRBV6-5, the J gene TRBJ1-2, with 10 bases identical to TRBD1. Trimming took 6 bases from V and 8 from J; bases not matched to a gene: 9. This CDR3 has 14 residues. CDR1 MNHEY and CDR2 SVGAGI come from the germline V gene. The CDR3 coding sequence is TGTGCCAGCAGGACCGGTGACAGGGGGCACGGCTACACCTTC. This encodes CASRTGDRGHGYTF.

The chain joins TRBV7-2 to TRBJ2-2, with a possible D match to TRBD2 (5 bases). Between the trimmed V and J ends, which lost 3 bases and 4 bases, there was a span of 12 bases. In germline, CDR1 is SGHTA, CDR2 FQGNSA. The CDR3 is 15 amino acids. CDR3: CASSFSSRGTGELFF. In DNA, the CDR3 is TGTGCCAGCAGCTTTAGTAGTCGGGGCACCGGGGAGCTGTTTTTT.

This clonotype was detected many times. The V gene is TRBV7-2, the J gene TRBJ2-3, with 8 bases identical to TRBD2. CDR1 is SGHTA and CDR2 is FQGNSA in the germline V gene. The junction had 4 bases not matched to a gene; V was cut back by 0 bases and J by 5 bases. This CDR3 comprises 15 residues. In DNA, the CDR3 is TGTGCCAGCAGCTTAGCCGGGACTAGGGTAGATACGCAGTATTTT. Translation gives CASSLAGTRVDTQYF.

This rearrangement joins TRBV20-1 to TRBJ2-6, with 11 bases identical to TRBD1. CDR1 is DFQATT and CDR2 is SNEGSKA in the germline V gene (reference sequence). Trimming took 3 bases from V and 0 from J; bases not matched to a gene: 1. CDR3 length: 16 residues. The CDR3 DNA is TGCAGTGCTAGGGGGACAGGGGGCTCTGGGGCCAACGTCCTGACTTTC. This gives the protein CSARGTGGSGANVLTF.

V usage is TRBV5-1 and J usage is TRBJ2-3; D is undetermined. CDR1 is SGHRS and CDR2 is YFSETQ in the germline V gene. Trimming pared 4 bases from V and 0 bases from J, leaving 9 bases between. CDR3 length: 14 amino acids. CDR3 DNA: TGCGCCAGCAGCCCCCTGGACAGCACAGATACGCAGTATTTT. It yields the protein CASSPLDSTDTQYF.

This clonotype showed up just a few times. The V and J genes are TRBV7-2 and TRBJ2-3, with D perhaps assigned TRBD1 or TRBD2 (5 bases each). CDR1 is SGHTA, CDR2 FQGNSA, per germline. The CDR3 is made up of 13 amino acids. The ends were cut back, 1 base at V and 9 bases at J, with 11 bases in the middle. CDR3 DNA: TGTGCCAGCAGCTTAGGTCCTCGGGACACGCAGTATTTT. Amino acid sequence: CASSLGPRDTQYF.

This clonotype was counted many times. V gene TRBV29-1 combines with J gene TRBJ1-2; no definite D call. V was shortened by 8 bases and J by 6 bases, with 16 bases between the two germline ends. Germline V gene lookup returns CDR1 SQVTM and CDR2 ANQGSEA. The CDR3 runs 12 residues. The CDR3 loop is CSSKSENDGYTF. The CDR3 coding sequence is TGCAGCTCAAAGTCAGAAAATGATGGCTACACCTTC.

This clonotype was counted at least ten times. J is TRBJ1-1 and V is TRBV9; TRBD1 aligns across 7 bases. Trimming at V came to 0 bases and at J to 5 bases, leaving 4 bases not matched to a gene. The CDR3 extends over 14 amino acids. Per the germline V gene, CDR1 is SGDLS and CDR2 is YYNGEE. The CDR3 loop is CASSVVTQGTEAFF. As DNA, the CDR3 is TGTGCCAGCAGCGTAGTTACACAGGGGACTGAAGCTTTCTTT.

There are many counts of this clonotype. V gene TRBV7-2 combines with J gene TRBJ2-7; no clear D gene. Germline V gene data show CDR1 as SGHTA and CDR2 as FQGNSA. Deletions cut 2 bases from V and 3 bases from J, with 5 bases between. This CDR3 contains 12 residues. The CDR3 loop reads CASSLSRYEQYF. The DNA of the CDR3 is TGTGCCAGCAGCTTAAGCCGCTACGAGCAGTACTTC.

In this sample, this clonotype turned up many times. This sequence joins TRBV7-6 and TRBJ1-6, with D uncertain. Trimming took off 3 bases at V and 8 bases at J, with 11 bases between the two ends. The CDR3 loop spans 14 amino acids. CDR1 and CDR2 from the germline V gene are SGHVS and FNYEAQ. CDR3 bases: TGTGCCAGCAGCTTTTCGGCCGGGGATTCACCCCTCCACTTT. Protein: CASSFSAGDSPLHF.

A few counts support this clonotype. This chain's CDR3 is CSAGRGREQFF. In DNA, the CDR3 is TGCAGTGCTGGCAGGGGGCGTGAGCAGTTCTTC. The V gene is TRBV20-1, the J gene TRBJ2-1, with TRBD1 identical over 8 bases. CDR3 length: 11 residues. The V gene end was trimmed by 5 bases and the J gene end by 9 bases; junction bases not matched to a gene: 3. Germline assignment: CDR1 DFQATT and CDR2 SNEGSKA (reference sequence).